The sequence of this T cell receptor beta chain was determined in a study of CD8+CD57+ T cells in acquired aplastic anemia. Genomic DNA, serving as template, underwent TCR beta VDJ and CDR3 profiling. In TCRdb, the reads were re-called with MiXCR into one record per CDR3 protein. The table records about 150,000 distinct CDR3 sequences, just over 50% of them present only once. Trimming removed 1 base at V and 7 bases at J, with 11 bases between. The germline gives CDR1 SQVTM, CDR2 ANQGSEA. The CDR3 contains 13 residues. Patients who underwent sequencing had shown CD8+CD57+ cell expansion by flow cytometry.

The TCR was taken from a human donor with aplastic anemia. The specimen was sorted CD4+, CD8+, or CD8+CD57+ T cells (not recorded which) from PBMCs. The V and J genes are TRBV29-1 and TRBJ1-5, with D unclear. CDR3: CSVEGVKKQPQHF. CDR3 nucleotide sequence: TGCAGCGTTGAAGGGGTGAAGAAGCAGCCCCAGCATTTT.